The 5 T cell receptor beta chains below all came from one sample that was sequenced in a study of T cell responses to AZD1222 COVID-19 vaccine. Method: immunoSEQ multiplex PCR; TCRdb's copy keeps in-frame clones and lacks some. The table has approximately 120,000 clones, around 89% seen once. The input for sequencing was peripheral blood, taken on day 0 of AZD1222 vaccination. Every receptor here comes from an adult in good health.

V gene TRBV2 combines with J gene TRBJ1-1; no firm D call. Germline V gives CDR1 SNHLY, CDR2 FYNNEI. The CDR3 extends over 12 amino acids. V lost 4 bases and J 8 bases, leaving 11 bases between the germline ends. The CDR3 coding sequence is TGTGCCAGCAGTGCCCAGGTGGGCGAAGCTTTCTTT. Translating gives CASSAQVGEAFF. Together with reference TRBV2 and TRBJ1-1, the CDR3 gives the full variable domain: EPEVTQTPSHQVTQMGQEVILRCVPISNHLYFYWYRQILGQKVEFLVSFYNNEISEKSEIFDDQFSVERPDGSNFTLKIRSTKLEDSAMYFCASSAQVGEAFFGQGTRLTVV.

The V call is TRBV30, the J call TRBJ1-2; no clear D. CDR3 length equals 14 residues. The V end lost 2 bases, the J end lost 3 bases, and 13 bases lay between the germline ends. Germline V lookup: CDR1 GTSNPN, CDR2 SVGIG (reference sequence). CDR3 DNA sequence: TGTGCCTGGAGTTCTCTTGCCCGGGACTATGGCTACACCTTC. It yields the protein CAWSSLARDYGYTF.

In regard to this clone: A junction boundary mismatches the germline segment, possibly from a read error. The chain carries TRBV3-1 (or the pseudogene TRBV3-2) and TRBJ2-7, with a tentative D call TRBD1 (6 bases). The CDR3 is 16 residues long. Germline lookup yields CDR1 LGHDT and CDR2 YNNKEL (reference sequence). In DNA form, the CDR3 reads TGCCCCATCAAGAGGGCCCCCGGGACACTCTCCTACGAGCAGTACTTC. Translated: CPIKRAPGTLSYEQYF.

The gene calls are TRBV9 and TRBJ2-2; D is perhaps TRBD2 (6 bases). The CDR3 has 17 residues. CDR1 and CDR2 (germline): SGDLS, YYNGEE. V shed 2 bases and J shed 0 bases, with 14 bases lying between them. The CDR3 nucleotides read TGTGCCAGCAGCGTCGGAGGGCGGGGCGCGAACACCGGGGAGCTGTTTTTT. This gives the protein CASSVGGRGANTGELFF.

The chain carries TRBV4-3 and TRBJ2-5, with a weak D call TRBD1 (5 bases). Germline values: CDR1 LGHNA, CDR2 YSLEER. V dropped 1 base and J dropped 4 bases, with 7 bases sitting between them. The CDR3 loop spans 13 amino acids. Here the CDR3 DNA reads TGCGCCAGCAGCCAAGGGGGCAGAGAGACCCAGTACTTC. As protein: CASSQGGRETQYF.